This entry features one TCR beta chain sequence. Its antigen target is currently unknown. Base qualities are not recorded, but no much larger clone differs from it by a single base. Participants were included only if at least one PBMC sample before ART initiation and at least two post-ART samples were available. Treatment was received in the United States of America by all participants with HIV. Before DNA extraction, cryopreserved samples of roughly 1-11 million PBMC were thawed and then washed. At the time of the earliest PBMC sample for each participant with HIV, ages ranged from roughly 20 to 54 years. Each participant contributed PBMC samples from 1-4 timepoints before ART initiation and 2-8 timepoints after ART initiation, with a median of 7 samples. For every participant, serial HIV viral load, CD4+ T-cell count, ART history and demographic data were obtained. Genomic DNA was extracted from unsorted PBMC with a Qiagen kit on a QIAcube, processed in batches of 12 samples.

The immunoSEQ hsTCRB v3.0 assay was used at survey level resolution for TRB variable region sequencing. A depth of about 40,000-50,000 T-cell genomes per sample was targeted for TRB sequencing. An Illumina MiSeq with a v3 150-cycle kit was used to sequence the pooled TRB libraries. Processing in the source paper ran as follows. Repertoire analysis was performed in R inside a reproducible Nextflow workflow that covered QC, data transformation and analysis. LymphoSeq2, an R package for AIRR-Seq data exploration, was used to implement custom analyses. A few samples that yielded fewer than 5000 total TRB sequences were excluded, so that approximately 200 HIV repertoires were analyzed. Among the 188 retained HIV repertoires, some 60 were collected before ART initiation and about 130 were collected after ART initiation. Repertoires were downsampled to 5000 TRB nucleotide sequences, and summary statistics were averaged over 100 downsampling iterations. Only TRB sequences with CDR3 regions of at least seven amino acids were retained for analysis. Two measures captured diversity: a Shannon entropy-derived clonality score and the Gini coefficient. In the repertoire networks, any two of the top 5000 CDR3 amino acid sequences were connected whenever the two sequences differed by an edit distance of one. Antigen specificity groups and MHC restriction were predicted for TRB CDR3 amino acid sequences with GLIPH2. To flag known CMV, EBV, HIV or tissue antigen associations, CDR3 amino acid sequences were matched against VDJdb and McPAS-TCR. Pre-ART, post-ART and control groups were compared with Wilcoxon signed-rank tests and Holm-Bonferroni correction. TCRdb's version of the immuneACCESS table is confined to in-frame rearrangements and falls short of the full clone set. An unresolved V gene accounts for under half of the shortfall where checked; the remainder is of unknown origin. That table is the source of V, J and clone size, and D and trimming were worked out from the DNA. The sample includes approximately 29,000 clones, with approximately 88% observed a single time. 4.1% of the sample is in the top ten clones.

The sample originates from a study of long-term antiretroviral therapy in people with HIV (dated by TCRdb to between 2021 and 2024). About the full investigation: Collection of the earliest samples took place about a decade ahead of the 2015 WHO recommendation for immediate ART, at a time when ART was typically delayed until CD4 counts fell. About 40% of the roughly 30 participants with HIV were female. No cross-contamination during QIAcube processing was seen in test extractions of a monoclonal T-cell line run alongside 33 polyclonal samples. From fewer than 35 adults with confirmed HIV infection, the cohort provided over 150 cryopreserved PBMC samples, gathered serially across a mean of around six years (range 1-12). A retrospective serial study tested whether ART initiation and durable HIV suppression were associated with changes in peripheral blood TRB repertoire composition and diversity.

Summary of the overall study and its limitations: A significant increase in TRB diversity was found to be associated with ART initiation, although TRB diversity was observed to remain significantly below that of transplant donor controls even after long-term ART. The samples span the years 2004 to 2017, and the ART regimens used may be less effective than current regimens. Limited PBMC availability meant only the TCR beta chain was sequenced, without alpha chain pairing. Expanded TRB clones identified before ART initiation dominated the repertoire across all time points, though the dominance fluctuated and decreased in many PLHIV after ART. Because pre-ART samples had limited cell numbers, profiling was done on unsorted PBMC rather than on sorted CD4+ and CD8+ T cells. Inferences about post-ART repertoire changes are limited because no data were available on ART adherence, viral resistance or therapy changes. CDR3 length ranges in HIV repertoires were narrower than in controls, and network structure suggested an antigen-experienced repertoire with only a slight naive shift after ART.

This specimen consisted of unsorted PBMCs, obtained 0.5 years after starting antiretroviral therapy. The origin of this receptor is a woman between 18 and 29 years old with HIV.

The CDR3 has the sequence CASSEAGTGIGGTEAFF. The DNA is TGCGCCAGCAGCGAAGCCGGGACAGGGATAGGGGGAACTGAAGCTTTCTTT. The V and J genes are TRBV5-1 and TRBJ1-1; TRBD1 fits 9 bases in the junction. CDR1 and CDR2, per the germline V gene, are SGHRS and YFSETQ. The V end gives up 4 bases and the J end 5 bases, leaving 15 bases in the junction not matched to a gene. The CDR3 measures 17 amino acids from cysteine to phenylalanine. CDR3 DNA is the only sequence kept; it has 51 bases, read in frame from the first base.